This entry is about one T cell receptor beta chain. What it binds is not known. The data stem from a study of cytomegalovirus exposure and HLA in healthy donors. There were likely unrecorded immune exposures, though donors were nominally healthy when sampled. Germline V gene lookup returns CDR1 SQVTM and CDR2 ANQGSEA. The CDR3 has 14 amino acids. The trim removed 4 bases at V and 4 bases at J, leaving 6 bases unmatched. PCR was performed using 60 Vbeta and 13 Jbeta primers. Clones were sequenced by immunoSEQ multiplex PCR, and TCRdb holds only the in-frame ones, with some missing. The table includes 90,000 to 150,000 clones, about 70% detected once. General study findings and limits: A later analysis linked a missense DCLRE1C variant to TCR beta V- and J-gene trimming. Cytomegalovirus-associated status was assigned to about 160 TCR beta chains. HLA alleles were associated with 17,000 or so TCR beta sequences in a later analysis at 0.05 false discovery rate.

Material for sequencing was PBMCs. The receptor's source is a woman between 40 and 55 years old in good health and CMV-seronegative. This chain uses TRBV29-1 with TRBJ1-1; 10 bases map to TRBD1. The CDR3 DNA follows: TGCAGCGTTGGTCAGACAGGGGGCTTCACTGAAGCTTTCTTT. Translation gives CSVGQTGGFTEAFF.